A single sample is the source of the 4 T cell receptor beta chains below, sequenced in a study of blood T cells in healthy people across ages. Alongside a J-beta primer mix, a sample-barcoded 5' primer served in a second PCR lasting about 7 to 12 cycles. TCRdb re-called the 5' RACE reads through MiXCR, storing one row per CDR3 protein. This sample has about 1.1 million distinct CDR3 sequences, with less than 45% found just once. The material sequenced was blood. These receptors were taken from a man aged 18 to 30 in good health.

This clonotype was found once. This sequence joins TRBV6-5 and TRBJ2-7; D remains unclear. The germline V gene encodes CDR1 MNHEY and CDR2 SVGAGI. The CDR3 contains 14 residues. V dropped 5 bases and J dropped 3 bases, with 14 bases sitting between them. The CDR3 loop reads CASSRSTTYYEQYF. CDR3 DNA sequence: TGTGCCAGCAGTCGTTCGACAACTTACTACGAGCAGTACTTC.

The chain employs TRBV12-3 or TRBV12-4 and TRBJ2-1; D may be TRBD1 (5 bases). This CDR3 has 17 residues. Trimming stripped 5 bases from V and 5 bases from J, with 22 bases between. In DNA, the CDR3 is TGTGCCAGCAGTCCTGAACAGGTCGACGATCTCAACAATGAGCAGTTCTTC. This encodes CASSPEQVDDLNNEQFF.

This clonotype was detected only a few times. The rearrangement links TRBV21-1 to TRBJ2-3; the tabulated D call, TRBD1, remains unverified against the DNA. TRBV21-1 is a pseudogene. The CDR3 is 17 residues long. This chain's CDR3 is CASSKGIGRFGADTQYF. Here the CDR3 DNA reads TGTGCCAGCAGCAAAGGGATCGGGCGCTTTGGTGCAGATACGCAGTATTTT.

V is TRBV7-9 and J is TRBJ2-1; D gene unclear. Germline CDR1 is SEHNR and CDR2 is FQNEAQ (reference sequence). The CDR3 spans 15 residues. Between the trimmed V and J ends, which lost 2 bases and 0 bases, there was a span of 8 bases. CDR3 bases: TGTGCCAGCAGCTTAAGCCCTAACTCCTACAATGAGCAGTTCTTC. Its translation is CASSLSPNSYNEQFF. Based on the CDR3 plus reference TRBV7-9 and TRBJ2-1, the full variable domain is DTGVSQNPRHKITKRGQNVTFRCDPISEHNRLYWYRQTLGQGPEFLTYFQNEAQLEKSRLLSDRFSAERPKGSFSTLEIQRTEQGDSAMYLCASSLSPNSYNEQFFGPGTRLTVL.